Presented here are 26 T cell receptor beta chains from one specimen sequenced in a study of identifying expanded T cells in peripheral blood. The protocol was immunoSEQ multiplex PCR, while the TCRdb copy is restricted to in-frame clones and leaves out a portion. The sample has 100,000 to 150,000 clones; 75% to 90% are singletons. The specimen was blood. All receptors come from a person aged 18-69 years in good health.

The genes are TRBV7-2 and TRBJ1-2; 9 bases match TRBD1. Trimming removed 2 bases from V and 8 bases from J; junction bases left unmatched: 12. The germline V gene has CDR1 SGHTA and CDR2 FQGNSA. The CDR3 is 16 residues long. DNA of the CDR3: TGTGCCAGCAGCTTAAAGGGACAGGGTTCTTCCGAAGGCTACACCTTC. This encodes CASSLKGQGSSEGYTF.

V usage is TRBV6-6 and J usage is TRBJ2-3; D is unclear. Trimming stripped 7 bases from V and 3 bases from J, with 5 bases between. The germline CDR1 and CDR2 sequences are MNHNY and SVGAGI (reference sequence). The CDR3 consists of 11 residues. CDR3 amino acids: CASMRTDTQYF. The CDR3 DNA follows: TGTGCCAGCATGAGGACAGATACGCAGTATTTT.

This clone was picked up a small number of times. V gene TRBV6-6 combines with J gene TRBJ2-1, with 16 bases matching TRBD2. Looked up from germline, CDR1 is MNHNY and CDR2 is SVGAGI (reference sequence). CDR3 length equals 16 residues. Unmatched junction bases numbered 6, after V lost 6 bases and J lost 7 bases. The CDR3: CASRPGTSGGDNEQFF. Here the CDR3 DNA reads TGTGCCAGCAGACCCGGGACTAGCGGGGGGGATAATGAGCAGTTCTTC.

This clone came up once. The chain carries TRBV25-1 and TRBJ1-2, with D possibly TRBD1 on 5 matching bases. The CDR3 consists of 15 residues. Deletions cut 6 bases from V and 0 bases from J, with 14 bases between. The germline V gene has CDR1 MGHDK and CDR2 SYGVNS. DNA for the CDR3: TGTGCCAGCAGGGAAGACAGTTACCCTAACTATGGCTACACCTTC. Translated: CASREDSYPNYGYTF.

The CDR3 DNA reads as TGTGCCAGTAGTATGCTCAGGGGGCCGGATGGCTACACCTTC. Its translation: CASSMLRGPDGYTF. The chain joins TRBV19 to TRBJ1-2; TRBD1 agrees at 8 bases. V lost 3 bases and J lost 6; bases outside the gene matches: 6. The CDR3 is 14 amino acids. The V gene's germline CDR1 is LNHDA and CDR2 SQIVND (reference sequence).

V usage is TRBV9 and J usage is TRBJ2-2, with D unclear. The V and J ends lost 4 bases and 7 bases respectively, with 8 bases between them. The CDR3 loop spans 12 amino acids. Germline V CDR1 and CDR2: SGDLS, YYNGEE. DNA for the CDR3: TGTGCCAGCAGCCTGCGTAGCGGGGAGCTGTTTTTT. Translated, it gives CASSLRSGELFF.

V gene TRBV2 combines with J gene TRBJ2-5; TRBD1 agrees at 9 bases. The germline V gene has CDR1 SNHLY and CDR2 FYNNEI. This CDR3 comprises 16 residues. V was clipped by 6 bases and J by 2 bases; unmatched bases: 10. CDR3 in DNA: TGTGCCAGCAGAGCCGGGACAGGGTTTTGGCAAGAGACCCAGTACTTC. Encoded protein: CASRAGTGFWQETQYF.

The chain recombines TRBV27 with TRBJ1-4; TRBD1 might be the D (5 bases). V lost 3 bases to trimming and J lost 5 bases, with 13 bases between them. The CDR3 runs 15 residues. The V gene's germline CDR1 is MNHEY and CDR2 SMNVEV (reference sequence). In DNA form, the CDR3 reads TGTGCCAGCAGTTTCCTGGGACCCAGCAATGAAAAACTGTTTTTT. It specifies CASSFLGPSNEKLFF.

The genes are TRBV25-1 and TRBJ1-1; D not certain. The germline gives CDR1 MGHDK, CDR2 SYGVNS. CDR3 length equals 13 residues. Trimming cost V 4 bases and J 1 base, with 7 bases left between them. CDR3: CASSGRANTEAFF. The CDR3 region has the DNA TGTGCCAGCAGTGGTCGAGCGAACACTGAAGCTTTCTTT.

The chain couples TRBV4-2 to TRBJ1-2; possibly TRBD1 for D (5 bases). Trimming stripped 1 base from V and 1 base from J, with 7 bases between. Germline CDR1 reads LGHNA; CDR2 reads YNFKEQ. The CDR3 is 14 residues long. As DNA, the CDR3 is TGTGCCAGCAGCCAAGCCGACAGTAACTATGGCTACACCTTC. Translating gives CASSQADSNYGYTF.

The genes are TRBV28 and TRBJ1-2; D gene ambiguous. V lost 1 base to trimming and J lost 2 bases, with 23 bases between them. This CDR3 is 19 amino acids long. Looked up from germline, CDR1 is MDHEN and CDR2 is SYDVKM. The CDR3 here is CASSLYGGQQWTGNYGYTF. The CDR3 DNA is TGTGCCAGCAGTTTATATGGAGGGCAGCAATGGACGGGAAACTATGGCTACACCTTC.

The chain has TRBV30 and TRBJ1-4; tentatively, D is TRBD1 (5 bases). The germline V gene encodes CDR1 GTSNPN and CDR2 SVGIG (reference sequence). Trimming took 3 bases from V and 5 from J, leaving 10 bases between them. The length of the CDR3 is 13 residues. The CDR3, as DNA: TGTGCCTGGAGCTTGGGGCAGAATGAAAAACTGTTTTTT. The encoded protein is CAWSLGQNEKLFF.

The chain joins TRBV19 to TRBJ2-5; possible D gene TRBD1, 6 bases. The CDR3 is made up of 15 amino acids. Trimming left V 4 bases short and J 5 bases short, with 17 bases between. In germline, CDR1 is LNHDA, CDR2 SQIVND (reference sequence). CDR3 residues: CASSTQGRGEETQYF. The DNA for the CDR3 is TGTGCCAGTAGTACCCAAGGCAGGGGCGAGGAGACCCAGTACTTC.

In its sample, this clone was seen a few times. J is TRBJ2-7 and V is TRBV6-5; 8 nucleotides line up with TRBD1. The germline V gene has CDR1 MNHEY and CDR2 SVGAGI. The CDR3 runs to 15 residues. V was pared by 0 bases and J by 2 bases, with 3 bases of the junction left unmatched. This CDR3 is CASSYSGQAAYEQYF. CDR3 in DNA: TGTGCCAGCAGTTACTCGGGACAGGCAGCCTACGAGCAGTACTTC.

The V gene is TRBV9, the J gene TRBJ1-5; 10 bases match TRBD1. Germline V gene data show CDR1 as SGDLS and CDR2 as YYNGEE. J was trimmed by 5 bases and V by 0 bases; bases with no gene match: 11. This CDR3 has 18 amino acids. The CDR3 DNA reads TGTGCCAGCAGCGTAGATAGGGGGGACAGGGGAATCTATCAGCCCCAGCATTTT. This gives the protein CASSVDRGDRGIYQPQHF.

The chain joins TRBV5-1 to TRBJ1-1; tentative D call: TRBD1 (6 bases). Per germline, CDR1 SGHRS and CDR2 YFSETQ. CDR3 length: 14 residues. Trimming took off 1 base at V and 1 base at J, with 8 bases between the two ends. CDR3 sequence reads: CASSLPQGNTEAFF. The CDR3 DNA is TGCGCCAGCAGCTTGCCACAGGGGAACACTGAAGCTTTCTTT.

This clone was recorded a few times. The CDR3 sequence: CASHQVENQPQHF. The CDR3 coding sequence is TGTGCCAGCCACCAAGTAGAAAATCAGCCCCAGCATTTT. The chain combines TRBV19 with TRBJ1-5; the D is unclear. The V end was cut by 9 bases, the J end by 4 bases, with 13 bases between. Germline CDR1 is LNHDA and CDR2 is SQIVND (reference sequence). The CDR3 loop spans 13 amino acids.

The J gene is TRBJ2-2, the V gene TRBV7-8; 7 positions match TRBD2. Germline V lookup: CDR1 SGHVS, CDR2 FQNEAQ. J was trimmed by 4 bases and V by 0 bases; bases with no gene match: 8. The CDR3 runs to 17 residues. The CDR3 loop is CASSLAFAPGGTGELFF. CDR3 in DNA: TGTGCCAGCAGCTTAGCGTTTGCCCCGGGGGGCACCGGGGAGCTGTTTTTT.

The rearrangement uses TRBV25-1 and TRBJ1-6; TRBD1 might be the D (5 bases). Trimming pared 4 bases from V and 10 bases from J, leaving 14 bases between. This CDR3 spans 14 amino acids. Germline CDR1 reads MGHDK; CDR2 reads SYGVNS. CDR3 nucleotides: TGTGCCAGCAGTGCAAGTTCAGGGTACTCACCCCTCCACTTT. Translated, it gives CASSASSGYSPLHF.

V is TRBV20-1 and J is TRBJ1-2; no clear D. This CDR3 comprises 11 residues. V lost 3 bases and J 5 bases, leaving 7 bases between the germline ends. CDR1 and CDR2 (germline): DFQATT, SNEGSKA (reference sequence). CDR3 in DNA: TGCAGTGCTAGTATGGGGTATGGCTACACCTTC. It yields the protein CSASMGYGYTF.

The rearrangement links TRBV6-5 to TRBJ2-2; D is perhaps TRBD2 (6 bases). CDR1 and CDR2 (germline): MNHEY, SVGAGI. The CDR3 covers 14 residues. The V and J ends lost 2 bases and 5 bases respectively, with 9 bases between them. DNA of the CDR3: TGTGCCAGCAGTTACGTTGGGAGGACCGGGGAGCTGTTTTTT. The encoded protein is CASSYVGRTGELFF.

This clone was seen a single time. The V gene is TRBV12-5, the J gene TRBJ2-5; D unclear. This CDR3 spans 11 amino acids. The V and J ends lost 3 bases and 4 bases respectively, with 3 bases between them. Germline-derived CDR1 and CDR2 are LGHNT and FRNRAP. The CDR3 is CASGFGETQYF. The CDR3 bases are TGTGCTAGTGGTTTTGGAGAGACCCAGTACTTC.

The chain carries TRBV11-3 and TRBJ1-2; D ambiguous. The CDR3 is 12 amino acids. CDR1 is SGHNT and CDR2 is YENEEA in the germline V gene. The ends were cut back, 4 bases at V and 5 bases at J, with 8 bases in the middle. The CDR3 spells CASSSDGYGYTF. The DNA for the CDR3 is TGTGCCAGCAGCTCCGACGGGTATGGCTACACCTTC.

The CDR3 DNA is TGTGCCAGCAGCCAACCCAAGGTTAGGAGGAACACTGAAGCTTTCTTT. It specifies CASSQPKVRRNTEAFF. The rearrangement links TRBV28 to TRBJ1-1; no clear D gene. Trimming removed 6 bases from V and 1 base from J, with 18 bases in between. From germline, CDR1 is MDHEN and CDR2 SYDVKM. The length of the CDR3 is 16 residues.

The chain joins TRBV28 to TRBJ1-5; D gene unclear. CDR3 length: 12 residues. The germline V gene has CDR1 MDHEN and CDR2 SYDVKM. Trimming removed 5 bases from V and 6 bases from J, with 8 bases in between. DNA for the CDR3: TGTGCCAGCAGTAGCCAGGCTCAGCCCCAGCATTTT. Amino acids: CASSSQAQPQHF. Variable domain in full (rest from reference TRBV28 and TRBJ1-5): DVKVTQSSRYLVKRTGEKVFLECVQDMDHENMFWYRQDPGLGLRLIYFSYDVKMKEKGDIPEGYSVSREKKERFSLILESASTNQTSMYLCASSSQAQPQHFGDGTRLSIL.

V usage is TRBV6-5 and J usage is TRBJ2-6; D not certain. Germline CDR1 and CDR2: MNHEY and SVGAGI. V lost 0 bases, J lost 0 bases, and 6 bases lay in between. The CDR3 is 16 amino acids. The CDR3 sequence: CASSYSTASGANVLTF. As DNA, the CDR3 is TGTGCCAGCAGTTACTCGACCGCCTCTGGGGCCAACGTCCTGACTTTC.